A single sample is the source of the 19 T cell receptor beta chains below, sequenced in a study of CD8+ T cells in alopecia areata. Isolated RNA was reverse transcribed into cDNA used as the sequencing template. Clones were read by immunoSEQ multiplex PCR, and TCRdb kept only the in-frame ones, dropping some. The sample lists hundreds of thousands of clones, approximately 72% occurring once. Treatment defined: oral pan-JAK inhibitor, 5-10 mg twice daily. The specimen was CD4+ T cells sorted from blood, collected around week 44, from a patient treated with tofacitinib. These receptors came from a human donor with alopecia areata.

This chain connects TRBV2 to TRBJ2-7; 9 nucleotides align to TRBD1. In germline, CDR1 is SNHLY, CDR2 FYNNEI. The CDR3 is 14 amino acids. V dropped 6 bases and J dropped 1; count of bases not matched to a gene: 4. In nucleotides, the CDR3 is TGTGCCAGCAGCGAACAGGGGGCATCCTACGAGCAGTACTTC. As protein: CASSEQGASYEQYF. The entire variable domain, with the rest obtained from reference TRBV2 and TRBJ2-7, is as follows: EPEVTQTPSHQVTQMGQEVILRCVPISNHLYFYWYRQILGQKVEFLVSFYNNEISEKSEIFDDQFSVERPDGSNFTLKIRSTKLEDSAMYFCASSEQGASYEQYFGPGTRLTVT.

This chain connects TRBV9 to TRBJ2-7, with D maybe TRBD1 (5 bases). The CDR3 loop spans 14 amino acids. Trimming removed 2 bases at V and 2 bases at J, with 11 bases between. CDR1 and CDR2 from the germline V gene are SGDLS and YYNGEE. The CDR3 protein is CASSVDSPTYEQYF. The CDR3 nucleotides are TGTGCCAGCAGCGTCGACAGCCCGACCTACGAGCAGTACTTC.

The chain couples TRBV6-1 to TRBJ1-5; TRBD1 agrees at 9 bases. The germline gives CDR1 MNHNS, CDR2 SASEGT. This CDR3 comprises 18 residues. V gave up 4 bases and J gave up 2 bases; unmatched junction bases: 12. The CDR3 nucleotides are TGTGCCAGCAGTGCCGGGACAGGGTTTACGGGGGGCAATCAGCCCCAGCATTTT. This codes for CASSAGTGFTGGNQPQHF.

The J gene is TRBJ2-5, the V gene TRBV11-2, with D hard to call. V lost 2 bases and J 2 bases, leaving 6 bases between the germline ends. The CDR3 consists of 13 residues. Germline V gives CDR1 SGHAT, CDR2 FQNNGV. The CDR3 DNA reads TGTGCCAGCAGCTTAAGCTTTCAAGAGACCCAGTACTTC. Protein product: CASSLSFQETQYF.

V usage is TRBV30 and J usage is TRBJ1-6; a weak D match, TRBD1 (6 bases). CDR3 length: 14 residues. Germline CDR1 is GTSNPN and CDR2 is SVGIG (reference sequence). The V end lost 0 bases, the J end lost 8 bases, and 11 bases lay between the germline ends. The CDR3 DNA reads TGTGCCTGGAGTGTACGGGGGGGCTATTCACCCCTCCACTTT. The encoded protein is CAWSVRGGYSPLHF.

This chain links TRBV6-5 with TRBJ2-4, with D uncertain. This CDR3 is 15 amino acids long. Trimming took off 2 bases at V and 0 bases at J, with 8 bases between the two ends. The germline V gene has CDR1 MNHEY and CDR2 SVGAGI. Here the CDR3 reads CASSYGPLAKNIQYF. The DNA of the CDR3 is TGTGCCAGCAGTTACGGGCCTCTAGCCAAAAACATTCAGTACTTC.

Turning to this clone: Other nucleotide sequences in the sample specify the same CDR3. The V and J genes are TRBV29-1 and TRBJ1-1; D ambiguous. Between the trimmed V and J ends, which lost 1 base and 2 bases, there was a span of 5 bases. Per the germline V gene, CDR1 is SQVTM and CDR2 is ANQGSEA. The CDR3 runs to 12 residues. The CDR3 protein is CSVEGGNTEAFF. CDR3 DNA sequence: TGCAGCGTTGAAGGGGGTAACACTGAAGCTTTCTTT.

This clone was found a few times. This chain connects TRBV29-1 to TRBJ2-1; D is uncertain. V lost 7 bases to trimming and J lost 5 bases, with 6 bases between them. CDR1 and CDR2 from the germline V gene are SQVTM and ANQGSEA. This CDR3 comprises 10 residues. In nucleotides, the CDR3 is TGCAGCGCCACTGACAATGAGCAGTTCTTC. Residues: CSATDNEQFF.

V is TRBV19 and J is TRBJ1-1; no clear D gene. CDR3 length equals 13 residues. Per germline, CDR1 LNHDA and CDR2 SQIVND (reference sequence). V lost 1 base, J lost 1 base, and 4 bases lay in between. DNA for the CDR3: TGTGCCAGTAGTATAGTGGAGAACACTGAAGCTTTCTTT. Translated: CASSIVENTEAFF.

The CDR3 spells CASSPFIGTSGKHEQYF. For the CDR3, the DNA is TGTGCCAGCAGCCCCTTTATAGGGACTAGCGGGAAACACGAGCAGTACTTC. The gene calls are TRBV7-9 and TRBJ2-7; 13 bases map to TRBD2. The CDR3 is 17 residues long. The germline CDR1 and CDR2 sequences are SEHNR and FQNEAQ (reference sequence). With 5 bases clipped from V and 5 bases from J, the junction kept 12 bases outside the gene matches.

This clone was recorded a few times. The chain joins TRBV18 to TRBJ1-1; possible D gene TRBD1, 5 bases. Trimming stripped 3 bases from V and 1 base from J, with 18 bases between. The CDR3 totals 17 residues. Per the germline V gene, CDR1 is KGHSH and CDR2 is LQKENI. The CDR3 DNA reads TGTGCCAGCTCACCGCTGCCTCAGGGAGGAAAGAACACTGAAGCTTTCTTT. Translation gives CASSPLPQGGKNTEAFF.

The rearrangement joins TRBV6-5 to TRBJ1-4; 7 positions match TRBD1. Germline-derived CDR1 and CDR2 are MNHEY and SVGAGI. The CDR3 totals 14 residues. V gave up 8 bases and J gave up 2 bases; unmatched junction bases: 5. Written as DNA, the CDR3 is TGTGCCAGCGGAGACAGGGAGACTAATGAAAAACTGTTTTTT. This sequence encodes CASGDRETNEKLFF.

This sequence joins TRBV29-1 and TRBJ1-1, with 7 bases fitting TRBD1. CDR1 and CDR2 from the germline V gene are SQVTM and ANQGSEA. V lost 2 bases to trimming and J lost 6 bases; unmatched junction nucleotides: 9. The CDR3 loop spans 14 amino acids. This CDR3 reads CSVERGLGIAEAFF. The CDR3 DNA reads as TGCAGCGTTGAAAGGGGGCTTGGTATCGCTGAAGCTTTCTTT.

This sequence joins TRBV29-1 and TRBJ2-5; 7 nucleotides line up with TRBD1. Germline V lookup: CDR1 SQVTM, CDR2 ANQGSEA. The CDR3 consists of 15 residues. After removal of 7 bases from V and 3 bases from J, the junction contained 14 bases not matched to a gene. CDR3 residues: CSAVGYGTVKETQYF. The CDR3 nucleotides are TGCAGCGCCGTCGGGTACGGGACAGTAAAAGAGACCCAGTACTTC. The variable domain in full, completed from reference TRBV29-1 and TRBJ2-5, reads SAVISQKPSRDICQRGTSLTIQCQVDSQVTMMFWYRQQPGQSLTLIATANQGSEATYESGFVIDKFPISRPNLTFSTLTVSNMSPEDSSIYLCSAVGYGTVKETQYFGPGTRLLVL.

The rearrangement links TRBV7-2 to TRBJ2-7, with D perhaps given as TRBD1 or TRBD2 (6 bases each). The CDR3 totals 15 residues. Germline values: CDR1 SGHTA, CDR2 FQGNSA. Trimming took 3 bases from V and 2 from J, leaving 14 bases between them. The CDR3 coding sequence is TGTGCCAGCAGCTTCTCTGGGGGGCACACCTACGAGCAGTACTTC. Its protein product is CASSFSGGHTYEQYF.

V gene TRBV2 combines with J gene TRBJ1-2; a possible D gene is TRBD1 (5 bases). Germline CDR1 is SNHLY and CDR2 is FYNNEI. The CDR3 contains 14 residues. V was pared by 3 bases and J by 8 bases, with 16 bases between. In nucleotides, the CDR3 is TGTGCCAGCAGTGAGGCTCAGGCGGGGGAGGGCTACACCTTC. Amino acids: CASSEAQAGEGYTF. The full variable domain, with the rest looked up from reference TRBV2 and TRBJ1-2, is EPEVTQTPSHQVTQMGQEVILRCVPISNHLYFYWYRQILGQKVEFLVSFYNNEISEKSEIFDDQFSVERPDGSNFTLKIRSTKLEDSAMYFCASSEAQAGEGYTFGSGTRLTVV.

This clone was observed a handful of times. V and J are TRBV10-3 and TRBJ2-3; 7 nucleotides align to TRBD1. The ends lost 8 bases at V and 1 base at J; junction bases unmatched: 9. Germline V gene data show CDR1 as ENHRY and CDR2 as SYGVKD. The CDR3 totals 15 residues. The CDR3 is CAIGKGASGTDTQYF. In DNA, the CDR3 is TGTGCCATCGGCAAGGGGGCGTCGGGCACAGATACGCAGTATTTT.

The chain carries TRBV2 and TRBJ1-6, with D maybe TRBD1 (6 bases). V shed 6 bases and J shed 7 bases, with 19 bases lying between them. The CDR3 is 16 amino acids. From germline, CDR1 is SNHLY and CDR2 FYNNEI. CDR3 DNA: TGTGCCAGCAGCAAGGTGTTGGGGGCGCGGAATTCACCCCTCCACTTT. Translation gives CASSKVLGARNSPLHF.

This clone was observed a single time. The chain couples TRBV9 to TRBJ2-2; D gene uncertain. The germline gives CDR1 SGDLS, CDR2 YYNGEE. Trimming left V 1 base short and J 4 bases short, with 11 bases between. This CDR3 has 15 residues. The CDR3 DNA reads TGTGCCAGCAGCGTAAACTCTCGTTTCACCGGGGAGCTGTTTTTT. As protein: CASSVNSRFTGELFF. Looking up the rest from reference TRBV9 and TRBJ2-2 gives the full variable domain: DSGVTQTPKHLITATGQRVTLRCSPRSGDLSVYWYQQSLDQGLQFLIQYYNGEERAKGNILERFSAQQFPDLHSELNLSSLELGDSALYFCASSVNSRFTGELFFGEGSRLTVL.